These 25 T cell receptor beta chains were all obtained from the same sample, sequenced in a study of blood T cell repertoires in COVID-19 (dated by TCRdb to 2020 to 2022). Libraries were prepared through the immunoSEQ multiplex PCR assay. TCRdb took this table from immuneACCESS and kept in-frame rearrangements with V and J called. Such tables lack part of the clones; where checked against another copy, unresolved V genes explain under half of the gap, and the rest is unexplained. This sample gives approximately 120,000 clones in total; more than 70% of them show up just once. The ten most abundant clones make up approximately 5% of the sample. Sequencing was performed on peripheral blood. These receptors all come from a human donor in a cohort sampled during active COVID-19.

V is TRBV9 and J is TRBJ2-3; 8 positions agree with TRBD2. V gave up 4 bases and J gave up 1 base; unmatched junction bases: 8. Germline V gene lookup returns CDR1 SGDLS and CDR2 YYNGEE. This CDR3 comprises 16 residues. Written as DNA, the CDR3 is TGTGCCAGCAGCCCGCAGAAAGCGGGAGGCACAGATACGCAGTATTTT. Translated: CASSPQKAGGTDTQYF.

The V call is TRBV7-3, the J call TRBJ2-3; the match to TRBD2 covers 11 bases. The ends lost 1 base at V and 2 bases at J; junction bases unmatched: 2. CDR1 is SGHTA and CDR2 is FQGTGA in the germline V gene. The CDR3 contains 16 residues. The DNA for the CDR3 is TGTGCCAGCAGCTTAAGACTAGCGGGAACCACAGATACGCAGTATTTT. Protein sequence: CASSLRLAGTTDTQYF.

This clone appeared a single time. CDR3: CASSIDPLYSNQPQHF. The CDR3 DNA follows: TGTGCCAGTAGTATAGATCCACTATATAGCAATCAGCCCCAGCATTTT. V usage is TRBV19 and J usage is TRBJ1-5; D remains unclear. The CDR3 contains 16 residues. Trimming took 0 bases from V and 0 from J, leaving 9 bases between them. Germline-derived CDR1 and CDR2 are LNHDA and SQIVND (reference sequence).

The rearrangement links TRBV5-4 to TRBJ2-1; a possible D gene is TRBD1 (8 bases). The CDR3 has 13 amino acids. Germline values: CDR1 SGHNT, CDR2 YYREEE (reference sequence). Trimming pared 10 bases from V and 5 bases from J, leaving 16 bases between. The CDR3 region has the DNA TGTGCCGATGGGAGGGACAGGCACAATGAGCAGTTCTTC. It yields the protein CADGRDRHNEQFF.

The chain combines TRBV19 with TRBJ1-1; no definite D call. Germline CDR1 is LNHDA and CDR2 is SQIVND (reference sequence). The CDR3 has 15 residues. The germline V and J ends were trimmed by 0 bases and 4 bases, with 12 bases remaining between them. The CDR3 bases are TGTGCCAGTAGTATAGATCTCGAGGCAGTCACTGAAGCTTTCTTT. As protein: CASSIDLEAVTEAFF.

The CDR3, as DNA: TGTGCCTGGGACGCCGGGACAGGGGGCAACTATGGCTACACCTTC. It encodes CAWDAGTGGNYGYTF. The V gene is TRBV30, the J gene TRBJ1-2; 12 bases are shared with TRBD1. Germline V gene sequence: CDR1 GTSNPN, CDR2 SVGIG (reference sequence). With V trimmed by 5 bases and J by 2 bases, 6 bases remained unmatched. The CDR3 is made up of 15 amino acids.

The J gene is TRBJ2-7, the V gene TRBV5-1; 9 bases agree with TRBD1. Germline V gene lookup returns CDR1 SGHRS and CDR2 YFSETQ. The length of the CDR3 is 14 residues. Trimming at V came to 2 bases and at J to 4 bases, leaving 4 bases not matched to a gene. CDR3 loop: CASSFGTGTYEQYF. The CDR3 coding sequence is TGCGCCAGCAGCTTCGGGACAGGGACGTACGAGCAGTACTTC.

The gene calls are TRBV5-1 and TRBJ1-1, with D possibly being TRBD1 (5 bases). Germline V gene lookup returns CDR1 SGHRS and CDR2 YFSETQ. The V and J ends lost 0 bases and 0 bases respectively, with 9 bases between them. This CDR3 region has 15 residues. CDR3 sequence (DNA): TGCGCCAGCAGCTTGGCCGAACAGGTGAACACTGAAGCTTTCTTT. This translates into CASSLAEQVNTEAFF.

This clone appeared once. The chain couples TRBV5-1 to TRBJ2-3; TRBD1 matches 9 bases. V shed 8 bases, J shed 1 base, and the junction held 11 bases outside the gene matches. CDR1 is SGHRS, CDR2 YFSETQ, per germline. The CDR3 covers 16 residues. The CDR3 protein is CASIRDRALGTDTQYF. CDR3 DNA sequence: TGCGCCAGTATCCGGGACAGGGCGTTAGGCACAGATACGCAGTATTTT. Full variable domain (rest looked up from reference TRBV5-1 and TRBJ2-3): KAGVTQTPRYLIKTRGQQVTLSCSPISGHRSVSWYQQTPGQGLQFLFEYFSETQRNKGNFPGRFSGRQFSNSRSEMNVSTLELGDSALYLCASIRDRALGTDTQYFGPGTRLTVL.

CDR3 loop: CASSYVPGGHYGYTF. CDR3 in DNA: TGTGCCAGCAGTTACGTCCCAGGGGGTCACTATGGCTACACCTTC. The V and J genes are TRBV6-5 and TRBJ1-2; 7 bases fit TRBD1. This CDR3 region has 15 residues. The junction had 6 bases not matched to a gene; V was cut back by 2 bases and J by 3 bases. The germline gives CDR1 MNHEY, CDR2 SVGAGI.

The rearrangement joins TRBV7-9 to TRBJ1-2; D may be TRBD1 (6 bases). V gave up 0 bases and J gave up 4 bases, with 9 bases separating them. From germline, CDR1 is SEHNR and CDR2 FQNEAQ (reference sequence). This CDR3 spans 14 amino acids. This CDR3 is CASSLAPDSYGYTF. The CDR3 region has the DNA TGTGCCAGCAGCTTAGCGCCGGACAGCTATGGCTACACCTTC.

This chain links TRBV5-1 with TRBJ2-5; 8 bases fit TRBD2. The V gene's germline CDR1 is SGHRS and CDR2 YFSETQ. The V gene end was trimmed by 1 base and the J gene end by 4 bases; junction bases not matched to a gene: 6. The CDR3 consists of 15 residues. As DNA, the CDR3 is TGCGCCAGCAGCTTGAGTACTAGCGGTCCAGAGACCCAGTACTTC. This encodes CASSLSTSGPETQYF.

The CDR3, as DNA: TGTGCCAGTAGTATAGCAGGGGGAGCCACTGAAGCTTTCTTT. It codes for CASSIAGGATEAFF. This sequence joins TRBV19 and TRBJ1-1; 7 bases agree with TRBD1. The CDR3 has 14 residues. Germline V CDR1 and CDR2: LNHDA, SQIVND (reference sequence). After removal of 1 base from V and 4 bases from J, the junction contained 3 bases not matched to a gene. Using reference TRBV19 and TRBJ1-1 for the parts outside the CDR3, the full variable domain is DGGITQSPKYLFRKEGQNVTLSCEQNLNHDAMYWYRQDPGQGLRLIYYSQIVNDFQKGDIAEGYSVSREKKESFPLTVTSAQKNPTAFYLCASSIAGGATEAFFGQGTRLTVV.

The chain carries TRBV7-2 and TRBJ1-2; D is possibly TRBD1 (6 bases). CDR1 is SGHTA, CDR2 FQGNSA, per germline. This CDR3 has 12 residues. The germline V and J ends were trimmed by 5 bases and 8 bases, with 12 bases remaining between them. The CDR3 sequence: CASSQQGYGYTF. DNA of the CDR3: TGTGCCAGCAGCCAACAGGGTTACGGCTACACCTTC.

CDR3 in DNA: TGTGCCAGCAGCCGACAAACAGGGGAGGACACTGAAGCTTTCTTT. It is translated as CASSRQTGEDTEAFF. This chain links TRBV5-5 with TRBJ1-1; 7 bases agree with TRBD1. The CDR3 sequence is 15 residues long. Germline V gives CDR1 SGHKS, CDR2 YYEKEE (reference sequence). Losses at the gene ends were 4 bases for V and 3 bases for J; bases not matched to a gene: 9.

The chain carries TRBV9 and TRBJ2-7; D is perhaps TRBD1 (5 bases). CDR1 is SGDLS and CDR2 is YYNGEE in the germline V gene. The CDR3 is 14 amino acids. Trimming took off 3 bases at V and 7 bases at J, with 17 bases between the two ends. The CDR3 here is CASSAGFGTAEQYF. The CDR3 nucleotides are TGTGCCAGCAGCGCAGGGTTCGGTACCGCGGAGCAGTACTTC. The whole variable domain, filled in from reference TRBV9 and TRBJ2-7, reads DSGVTQTPKHLITATGQRVTLRCSPRSGDLSVYWYQQSLDQGLQFLIQYYNGEERAKGNILERFSAQQFPDLHSELNLSSLELGDSALYFCASSAGFGTAEQYFGPGTRLTVT.

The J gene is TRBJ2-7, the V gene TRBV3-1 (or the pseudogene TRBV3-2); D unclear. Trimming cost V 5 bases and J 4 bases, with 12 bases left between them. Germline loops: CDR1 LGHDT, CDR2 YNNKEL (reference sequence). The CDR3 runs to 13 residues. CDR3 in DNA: TGTGCCAGCAGCAAGAGAACAGAGTACGAGCAGTACTTC. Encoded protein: CASSKRTEYEQYF.

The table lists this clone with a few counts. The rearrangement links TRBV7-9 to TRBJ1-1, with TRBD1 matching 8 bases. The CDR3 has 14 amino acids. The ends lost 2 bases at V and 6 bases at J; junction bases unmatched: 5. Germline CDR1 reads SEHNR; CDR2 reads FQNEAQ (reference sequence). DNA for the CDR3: TGTGCCAGCAGCTTACCAGGGGGCGACGCTGAAGCTTTCTTT. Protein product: CASSLPGGDAEAFF.

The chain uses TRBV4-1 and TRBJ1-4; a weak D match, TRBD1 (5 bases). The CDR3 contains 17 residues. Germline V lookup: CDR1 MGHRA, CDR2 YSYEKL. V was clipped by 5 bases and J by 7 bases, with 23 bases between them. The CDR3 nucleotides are TGCGCCAGCAGCTCCGGGGGGATCGACAGACGGGTTGAAAAACTGTTTTTT. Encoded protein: CASSSGGIDRRVEKLFF.

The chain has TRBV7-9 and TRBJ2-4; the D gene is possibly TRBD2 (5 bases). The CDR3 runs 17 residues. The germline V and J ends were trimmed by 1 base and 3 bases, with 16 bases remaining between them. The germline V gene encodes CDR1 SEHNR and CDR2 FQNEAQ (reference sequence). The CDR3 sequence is CASSLEALREGKNIQYF. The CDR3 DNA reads TGTGCCAGCAGCTTAGAAGCCTTGCGTGAGGGCAAAAACATTCAGTACTTC. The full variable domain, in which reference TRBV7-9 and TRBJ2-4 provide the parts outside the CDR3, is DTGVSQNPRHKITKRGQNVTFRCDPISEHNRLYWYRQTLGQGPEFLTYFQNEAQLEKSRLLSDRFSAERPKGSFSTLEIQRTEQGDSAMYLCASSLEALREGKNIQYFGAGTRLSVL.

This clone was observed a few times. CDR3 region: CASSLGLSYSNQPQHF. The CDR3 nucleotides read TGTGCCAGCAGTTTAGGACTCTCTTATAGCAATCAGCCCCAGCATTTT. The chain joins TRBV28 to TRBJ1-5; D is uncertain. V gave up 2 bases and J gave up 0 bases, with 11 bases separating them. Germline V CDR1 and CDR2: MDHEN, SYDVKM. The CDR3 loop spans 16 amino acids.

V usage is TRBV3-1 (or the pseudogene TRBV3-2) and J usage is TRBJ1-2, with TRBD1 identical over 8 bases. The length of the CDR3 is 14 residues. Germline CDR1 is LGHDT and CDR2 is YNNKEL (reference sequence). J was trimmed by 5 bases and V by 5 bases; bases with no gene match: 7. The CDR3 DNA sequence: TGTGCCAGCAGCTCCAATTACAGGGGGTATGGCTACACCTTC. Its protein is CASSSNYRGYGYTF.

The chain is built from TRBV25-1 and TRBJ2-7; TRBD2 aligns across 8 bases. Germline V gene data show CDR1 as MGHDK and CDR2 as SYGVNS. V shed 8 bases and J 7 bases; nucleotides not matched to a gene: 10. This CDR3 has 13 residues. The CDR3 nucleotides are TGTGCCAGCCGAAAGCGGGAGTGGTGGGAGCAGTACTTC. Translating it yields CASRKREWWEQYF.

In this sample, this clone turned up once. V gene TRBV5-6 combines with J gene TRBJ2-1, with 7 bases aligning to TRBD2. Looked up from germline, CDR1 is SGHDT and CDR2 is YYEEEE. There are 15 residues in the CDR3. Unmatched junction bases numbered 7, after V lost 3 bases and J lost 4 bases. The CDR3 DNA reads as TGTGCCAGCAGCTCCGTGGCGGGAGCATACAATGAGCAGTTCTTC. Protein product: CASSSVAGAYNEQFF.

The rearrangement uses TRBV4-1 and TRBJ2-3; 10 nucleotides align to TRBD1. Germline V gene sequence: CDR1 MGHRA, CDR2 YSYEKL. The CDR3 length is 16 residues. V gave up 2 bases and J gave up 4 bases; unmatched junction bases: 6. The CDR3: CASSQKTGGWADTQYF. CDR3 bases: TGCGCCAGCAGCCAAAAGACAGGGGGCTGGGCAGATACGCAGTATTTT.